This TCR beta chain was identified during a study of control samples from healthy donors and cancer patients. The CDR3 totals 16 residues. Looked up from germline, CDR1 is MNHEY and CDR2 is SMNVEV (reference sequence). Trimming took 6 bases from V and 5 from J; bases not matched to a gene: 14. Assay: immunoSEQ multiplex PCR; the TCRdb copy retains only in-frame clones and omits some. Of approximately 150,000 clones in the sample, roughly 94% were seen once. The TCR comes from a man in his forties in good health. The chain has TRBV27 and TRBJ1-2, with 8 positions matching TRBD1. The sample taken for sequencing was blood. The CDR3 sequence is CASSPSGTGLTYGYTF. CDR3 in DNA: TGTGCCAGCAGCCCCTCCGGGACAGGCTTGACTTATGGCTACACCTTC.